Listed here is a single T cell receptor beta chain. As yet, its antigen is unknown. Sequencing in the ViraFEST assay came after antigen-specific CD4+ T cells had been expanded with viral peptide pools, which were used to stimulate PBMC. Following 10 days of culture, CD4+ T cells were isolated. The person acquired a PCR-confirmed SARS-CoV-2 infection between March and December 2020. The data derive from a study of vaccination effects on CD4 cells after COVID-19. The assay was immunoSEQ multiplex PCR, and TCRdb's table has in-frame clones only and misses some. The sample yields 20,000 to 30,000 clones, approximately 80% seen once. The CDR3 totals 14 residues. J lost 7 bases, V lost 5 bases, and 3 bases had no gene match. Germline values: CDR1 SGHTA, CDR2 FQGNSA. Regarding the study as a whole: Clones from infection and from vaccination both contracted markedly late after vaccination. Post-vaccine spike-reactive clones in convalescents were mainly new vaccine-induced clones.

Sequencing was performed on CD4+ T cells from PBMCs cultured with HCoV-NL63 spike peptides, taken before COVID-19 vaccination. This rearrangement joins TRBV7-2 to TRBJ2-1; 12 bases line up with TRBD2. This receptor was taken from a human donor who had a prior SARS-CoV-2 infection. CDR3 bases: TGTGCCAGCAGCCTAACTAGCGGGGGGAATGAGCAGTTCTTC. This translates into CASSLTSGGNEQFF.